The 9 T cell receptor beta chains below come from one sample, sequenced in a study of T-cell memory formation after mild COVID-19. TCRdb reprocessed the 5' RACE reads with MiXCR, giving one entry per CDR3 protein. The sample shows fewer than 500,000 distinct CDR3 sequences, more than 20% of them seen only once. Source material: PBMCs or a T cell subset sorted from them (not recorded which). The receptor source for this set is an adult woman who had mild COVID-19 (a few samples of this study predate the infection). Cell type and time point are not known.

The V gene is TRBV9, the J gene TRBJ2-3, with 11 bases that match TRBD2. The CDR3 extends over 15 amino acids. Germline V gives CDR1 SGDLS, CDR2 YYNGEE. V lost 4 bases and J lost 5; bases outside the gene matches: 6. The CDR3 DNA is TGTGCCAGCAGCAATAGCGGGGGGGCGGGAGATACGCAGTATTTT. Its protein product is CASSNSGGAGDTQYF.

CDR3: CASSLDGQLQETQYF. The CDR3 bases are TGTGCCAGCAGCTTGGACGGACAGCTACAAGAGACCCAGTACTTC. V usage is TRBV5-5 and J usage is TRBJ2-5; D is possibly TRBD1 (6 bases). Trimming took off 0 bases at V and 2 bases at J, with 11 bases between the two ends. Germline V CDR1 and CDR2: SGHKS, YYEKEE (reference sequence). The CDR3 sequence is 15 residues long.

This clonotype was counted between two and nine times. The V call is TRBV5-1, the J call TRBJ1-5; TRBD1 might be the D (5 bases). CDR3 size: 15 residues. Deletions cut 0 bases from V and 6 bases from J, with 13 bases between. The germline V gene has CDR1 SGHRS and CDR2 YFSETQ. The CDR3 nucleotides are TGCGCCAGCAGCTTGGTGGGCGGGGCTGGTCAGCCCCAGCATTTT. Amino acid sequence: CASSLVGGAGQPQHF.

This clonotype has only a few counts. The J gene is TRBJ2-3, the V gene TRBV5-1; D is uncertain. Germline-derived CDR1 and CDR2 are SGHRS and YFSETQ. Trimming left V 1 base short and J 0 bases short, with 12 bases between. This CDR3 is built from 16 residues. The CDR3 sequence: CASSLTPRRSTDTQYF. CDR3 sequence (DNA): TGCGCCAGCAGCTTGACCCCTCGACGTAGCACAGATACGCAGTATTTT.

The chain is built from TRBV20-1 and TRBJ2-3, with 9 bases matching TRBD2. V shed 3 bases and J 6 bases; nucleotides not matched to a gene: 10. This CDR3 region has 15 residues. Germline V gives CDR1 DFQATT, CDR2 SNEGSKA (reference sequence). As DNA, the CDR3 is TGCAGTGCTAGGGGGACTAGCCTCGATATCGATACGCAGTATTTT. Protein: CSARGTSLDIDTQYF.

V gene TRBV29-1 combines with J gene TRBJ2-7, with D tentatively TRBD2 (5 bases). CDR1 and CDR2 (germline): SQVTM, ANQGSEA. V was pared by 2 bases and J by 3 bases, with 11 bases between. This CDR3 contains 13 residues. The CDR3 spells CSVESSRDYEQYF. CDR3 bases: TGCAGCGTTGAATCCTCTCGGGACTACGAGCAGTACTTC.

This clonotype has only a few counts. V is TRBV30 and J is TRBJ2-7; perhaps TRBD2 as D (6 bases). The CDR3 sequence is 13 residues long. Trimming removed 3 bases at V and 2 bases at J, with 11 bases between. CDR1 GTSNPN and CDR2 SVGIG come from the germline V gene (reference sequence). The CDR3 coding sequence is TGTGCCTGGAGCGGGGACTGGACCTACGAGCAGTACTTC. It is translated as CAWSGDWTYEQYF.

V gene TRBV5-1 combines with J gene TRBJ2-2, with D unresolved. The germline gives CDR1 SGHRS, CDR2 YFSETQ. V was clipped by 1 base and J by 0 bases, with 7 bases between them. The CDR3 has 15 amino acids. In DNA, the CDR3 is TGCGCCAGCAGCTTGCTGACCGCGAACACCGGGGAGCTGTTTTTT. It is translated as CASSLLTANTGELFF.

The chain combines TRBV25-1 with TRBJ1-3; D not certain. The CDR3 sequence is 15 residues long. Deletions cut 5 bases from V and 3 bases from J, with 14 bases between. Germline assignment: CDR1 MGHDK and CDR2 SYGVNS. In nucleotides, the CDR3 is TGTGCCAGCAGTTGGTCCGGATTATATGGAAACACCATATATTTT. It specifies CASSWSGLYGNTIYF.